This T cell receptor beta chain was captured by sequencing in a study of blood T cell repertoires in COVID-19. Study summary: Acute-phase and convalescent COVID-19 samples originated in the United States, Italy and Spain. The analysed material was cDNA or gDNA that came from T cells, B-cell-depleted T cells, or PBMCs.

Per the authors' pipeline: Nucleated cell number was recorded as an estimate derived from reference gene primer amplification. Produced via immunoSEQ multiplex PCR; TCRdb's table is partial and in-frame only. Clone size and the V and J calls come from that table; the DNA yielded D and trimming. The table lists fewer than 90,000 clones, 75% to 90% of them singletons. The V segment lost 5 bases and the J segment 9 bases; nucleotides outside the gene matches: 11. Germline V lookup: CDR1 MDHEN, CDR2 SYDVKM. The CDR3 has 14 amino acids. The sample taken for sequencing was peripheral blood. This receptor was identified in a man aged 25 to 40 with acute or convalescent COVID-19. The chain recombines TRBV28 with TRBJ2-7; 9 nucleotides line up with TRBD2. The CDR3, as DNA: TGTGCCAGCAGTCTCAGTGGTAGCGGGAGTTTGCAGTACTTC. Encoded protein: CASSLSGSGSLQYF.